Included here is one T cell receptor beta chain sequence, with context. The antigen remains undetermined. The data originate from a study of persistence of HIV-infected CD4 T cells. CDR3 length equals 13 residues. The ends were cut back, 3 bases at V and 2 bases at J, with 7 bases in the middle. The immunoSEQ assay was version 4, run in survey mode. The table came from immunoSEQ multiplex PCR; TCRdb's copy has only in-frame clones and leaves some out. The sample shows approximately 45,000 clones, roughly nine tenths of them seen only once. Study conclusions and caveats: Antigen-responding cells were enriched for degenerate expanded CDR3beta sequences.

Cells were stimulated nonspecifically with anti-CD3/anti-CD28 magnetic beads. CD4+ T cells upregulating both CD40 ligand and CD69 were sorted as responding cells. Before stimulation, PBMCs underwent CD8+ T cell depletion. The receptor's source is an adult woman with HIV who was CMV-seropositive. The sequencing here drew on CD4+ T cells sorted from PBMCs after approximately 19-hour stimulation, taken from a patient who received antiretroviral therapy. V is TRBV12-3 or TRBV12-4 and J is TRBJ1-1; D gene ambiguous. Here the CDR3 DNA reads TGTGCCAGCAGTTTTTTGATCAACACTGAAGCTTTCTTT. Translation gives CASSFLINTEAFF.